The 28 T cell receptor beta chains listed next were all sequenced from one sample in a study of T-cell reconstitution after alpha-beta-depleted transplantation in children. Library preparation (for TCRbeta) was performed with unique molecular identifiers. TCRdb reanalysed the PCR reads using MiXCR and keeps one entry per CDR3 protein. Of approximately 350,000 distinct CDR3 sequences in the sample, around a tenth were seen once. This specimen was PBMCs from the stem cell graft donor, taken from the stem cell graft. The origin of the receptors is a human donor who donated a stem cell graft to a child with acute lymphoblastic leukemia.

In its sample, this clonotype was seen a few times. The rearrangement joins TRBV10-2 to TRBJ2-4; no definite D call. Germline V gene data show CDR1 as WSHSY and CDR2 as SAAADI. Trimming stripped 7 bases from V and 0 bases from J, with 10 bases between. The CDR3 runs 14 residues. CDR3 residues: CASTHELAKNIQYF. CDR3 nucleotide sequence: TGCGCCAGCACGCATGAACTAGCCAAAAACATTCAGTACTTC.

This clonotype came up a few times. This chain connects TRBV28 to TRBJ1-5; 7 bases fit TRBD1. V shed 5 bases and J 0 bases; nucleotides not matched to a gene: 16. The CDR3 contains 19 residues. Germline CDR1 MDHEN, CDR2 SYDVKM. The CDR3 DNA sequence: TGTGCCAGCAGTCAAGGAAGGGGGCCCAACCTATATAGCAATCAGCCCCAGCATTTT. Residues: CASSQGRGPNLYSNQPQHF.

This clonotype was recorded at least ten times. This chain joins TRBV7-2 and TRBJ2-7, with D possibly TRBD2 on 5 matching bases. Germline V CDR1 and CDR2: SGHTA, FQGNSA. V lost 5 bases, J lost 4 bases, and 12 bases lay in between. CDR3 length: 13 amino acids. The CDR3 DNA follows: TGTGCCAGCAGCCCTACTAGTGGGTACGAGCAGTACTTC. Translation gives CASSPTSGYEQYF.

The chain links TRBV7-2 to TRBJ2-7, with unresolved D. Trimming pared 5 bases from V and 2 bases from J, leaving 16 bases between. The CDR3 has 15 residues. Germline values: CDR1 SGHTA, CDR2 FQGNSA. CDR3 sequence (DNA): TGTGCCAGCAGCCCGGGCCCTCAGGCCACCTACGAGCAGTACTTC. It is translated as CASSPGPQATYEQYF. The variable domain in full, completed from reference TRBV7-2 and TRBJ2-7, reads GAGVSQSPSNKVTEKGKDVELRCDPISGHTALYWYRQSLGQGLEFLIYFQGNSAPDKSGLPSDRFSAERTGGSVSTLTIQRTQQEDSAVYLCASSPGPQATYEQYFGPGTRLTVT.

The table lists this clonotype with a few counts. V and J are TRBV27 and TRBJ2-7; possible D gene TRBD2, 6 bases. This CDR3 is built from 13 residues. CDR1 is MNHEY, CDR2 SMNVEV, per germline (reference sequence). Trimming pared 6 bases from V and 2 bases from J, leaving 11 bases between. The CDR3 nucleotides read TGTGCCAGCAGCCCTCGGGGGACCTACGAGCAGTACTTC. Protein product: CASSPRGTYEQYF.

This clonotype was seen more than once but under ten times. The chain recombines TRBV4-1 with TRBJ1-4; unclear D gene. The CDR3 has 20 amino acids. CDR1 is MGHRA and CDR2 is YSYEKL in the germline V gene. V lost 5 bases and J lost 0, with 25 bases in between. This CDR3 is CASSKSLYPLQATTNEKLFF. DNA for the CDR3: TGCGCCAGCAGCAAAAGCCTCTACCCGCTTCAGGCTACAACTAATGAAAAACTGTTTTTT.

V is TRBV6-2 or TRBV6-3 and J is TRBJ2-2; TRBD1 is a possible D gene (5 bases). V was clipped by 6 bases and J by 4 bases, with 21 bases between them. The CDR3 runs 17 residues. Germline V gene data show CDR1 as MNHEY and CDR2 as SVGEGT. CDR3 DNA sequence: TGTGCCAGCAGAAGGCCCTTCAGGGCTTTGAGCACCGGGGAGCTGTTTTTT. The encoded protein is CASRRPFRALSTGELFF.

This clonotype was observed a few times. CDR3 DNA: TGTGCCAGTCGACTAGCGGGAGACTACAATGAGCAGTTCTTC. Translation: CASRLAGDYNEQFF. The chain links TRBV28 to TRBJ2-1; TRBD2 agrees at 12 bases. The germline gives CDR1 MDHEN, CDR2 SYDVKM. This CDR3 contains 14 residues. After removal of 9 bases from V and 3 bases from J, the junction contained 3 bases not matched to a gene.

This clonotype has just a few counts. The V gene is TRBV7-6, the J gene TRBJ2-1; 7 positions agree with TRBD2. Germline lookup yields CDR1 SGHVS and CDR2 FNYEAQ. The CDR3 loop spans 16 amino acids. J gave up 4 bases and V 1 base, and 7 bases lay outside the gene matches. Here the CDR3 reads CASSLGAGAGYNEQFF. DNA for the CDR3: TGTGCCAGCAGCTTAGGTGCGGGAGCGGGATACAATGAGCAGTTCTTC. Together with reference TRBV7-6 and TRBJ2-1, the CDR3 gives the full variable domain: GAGVSQSPRYKVTKRGQDVALRCDPISGHVSLYWYRQALGQGPEFLTYFNYEAQQDKSGLPNDRFSAERPEGSISTLTIQRTEQRDSAMYRCASSLGAGAGYNEQFFGPGTRLTVL.

The table lists this clonotype with a few counts. The chain employs TRBV5-1 and TRBJ2-7; 8 bases are a match to TRBD2. With V trimmed by 2 bases and J by 6 bases, 4 bases remained unmatched. The CDR3 totals 13 residues. The germline CDR1 and CDR2 sequences are SGHRS and YFSETQ. DNA for the CDR3: TGCGCCAGCAGCTTTGCCCTAGCGGGCGAGCAGTACTTC. Amino acid sequence: CASSFALAGEQYF. The full variable domain, in which reference TRBV5-1 and TRBJ2-7 provide the parts outside the CDR3, is KAGVTQTPRYLIKTRGQQVTLSCSPISGHRSVSWYQQTPGQGLQFLFEYFSETQRNKGNFPGRFSGRQFSNSRSEMNVSTLELGDSALYLCASSFALAGEQYFGPGTRLTVT.

The chain is built from TRBV2 and TRBJ2-2, with TRBD1 as a possible D gene (6 bases). Germline-derived CDR1 and CDR2 are SNHLY and FYNNEI. The CDR3 loop spans 16 amino acids. V lost 4 bases and J lost 2, with 14 bases in between. CDR3 sequence: CASSGRPGQNTGELFF. The CDR3 nucleotides are TGTGCCAGCAGTGGACGACCGGGACAAAACACCGGGGAGCTGTTTTTT.

This clonotype was counted between two and nine times. J is TRBJ2-5 and V is TRBV5-1; D tentatively reads TRBD1 or TRBD2 (5 bases each). The CDR3 contains 13 residues. Germline CDR1 reads SGHRS; CDR2 reads YFSETQ. With 4 bases removed from V and 5 bases from J, the gap between germline ends came to 12 bases. The CDR3 DNA reads as TGCGCCAGCAGCCGGGACGAGATTGAGACCCAGTACTTC. Protein product: CASSRDEIETQYF.

The chain recombines TRBV20-1 with TRBJ1-5; D gene uncertain. Trimming took 3 bases from V and 0 from J, leaving 6 bases between them. Germline V gene data show CDR1 as DFQATT and CDR2 as SNEGSKA (reference sequence). This CDR3 region has 13 residues. CDR3 in amino acids: CSARDYSNQPQHF. CDR3 sequence (DNA): TGCAGTGCTAGGGATTATAGCAATCAGCCCCAGCATTTT.

The V call is TRBV20-1, the J call TRBJ1-2; weak D call: TRBD1 (5 bases). The germline V and J ends were trimmed by 6 bases and 7 bases, with 27 bases remaining between them. The CDR3 contains 16 residues. Germline CDR1 is DFQATT and CDR2 is SNEGSKA (reference sequence). The CDR3 bases are TGCAGTGCCTTAGCTGGGGGGACCGGGCGAGGAGCTGGCTACACCTTC. Protein product: CSALAGGTGRGAGYTF.

This sequence joins TRBV12-3 or TRBV12-4 and TRBJ2-5; the D is unclear. Trimming left V 6 bases short and J 2 bases short, with 16 bases between. This CDR3 is 15 amino acids long. CDR3: CASRNSRSPQETQYF. The CDR3 region has the DNA TGTGCCAGCAGGAATAGCCGGAGCCCTCAAGAGACCCAGTACTTC.

This clonotype was found a few times. The chain combines TRBV12-3 or TRBV12-4 with TRBJ2-7; 9 positions agree with TRBD2. Trimming at V came to 5 bases and at J to 4 bases, leaving 9 bases not matched to a gene. CDR3 length: 15 amino acids. CDR3 residues: CASSILSSGRYEQYF. The DNA of the CDR3 is TGTGCCAGCAGTATACTCTCGAGCGGGAGGTACGAGCAGTACTTC.

In this sample, this clonotype turned up many times. This chain links TRBV29-1 with TRBJ2-5; D not certain. Germline V gene sequence: CDR1 SQVTM, CDR2 ANQGSEA. V lost 3 bases and J 5 bases, leaving 13 bases between the germline ends. This CDR3 contains 13 residues. The CDR3 spells CSVESNSLETQYF. CDR3 nucleotides: TGCAGCGTTGAGTCGAACAGCCTCGAGACCCAGTACTTC.

This clonotype was picked up a small number of times. The chain links TRBV4-2 to TRBJ1-2, with unresolved D. V was clipped by 1 base and J by 8 bases, with 8 bases between them. Germline CDR1 LGHNA, CDR2 YNFKEQ. This CDR3 has 12 residues. The DNA for the CDR3 is TGTGCCAGCAGCCAAGGGACCAGCGGCTACACCTTC. Translation gives CASSQGTSGYTF.

The gene calls are TRBV7-6 and TRBJ2-2, with 8 bases lining up with TRBD2. The V gene's germline CDR1 is SGHVS and CDR2 FNYEAQ. This CDR3 spans 15 amino acids. The junction had 9 bases not matched to a gene; V was cut back by 7 bases and J by 5 bases. The CDR3 protein is CASTLGGVGTGELFF. As DNA, the CDR3 is TGTGCCAGCACCCTCGGGGGGGTCGGGACCGGGGAGCTGTTTTTT.

In its sample, this clonotype was seen a few times. J is TRBJ1-6 and V is TRBV20-1; 8 bases fit TRBD1. The germline V gene encodes CDR1 DFQATT and CDR2 SNEGSKA (reference sequence). CDR3 length: 13 residues. V was pared by 7 bases and J by 7 bases, with 6 bases of the junction left unmatched. The CDR3 here is CSVLRDRNSPLHF. The CDR3 nucleotides read TGCAGTGTGCTCCGGGACAGGAATTCACCCCTCCACTTT.

The rearrangement links TRBV4-1 to TRBJ2-2; TRBD2 matches 13 bases. Germline V gene data show CDR1 as MGHRA and CDR2 as YSYEKL. J was trimmed by 4 bases and V by 4 bases; bases with no gene match: 3. The CDR3 loop spans 16 amino acids. The CDR3 region is CASSPLAGGGTGELFF. CDR3 nucleotide sequence: TGCGCCAGCAGCCCACTAGCGGGAGGGGGCACCGGGGAGCTGTTTTTT.

This clonotype was counted only a few times. The chain combines TRBV13 with TRBJ2-3; TRBD1 might be the D (6 bases). Looked up from germline, CDR1 is PRHDT and CDR2 is FYEKMQ (reference sequence). Trimming left V 2 bases short and J 3 bases short, with 15 bases between. The CDR3 runs 16 residues. The DNA of the CDR3 is TGTGCCAGCAGCTTATGGGGCAGGGGTGGAACAGATACGCAGTATTTT. Amino acids: CASSLWGRGGTDTQYF.

Only a few counts were recorded for this clonotype. The chain couples TRBV5-1 to TRBJ2-5; no clear D gene. The ends were cut back, 4 bases at V and 1 base at J, with 11 bases in the middle. The CDR3 length is 14 residues. Germline lookup yields CDR1 SGHRS and CDR2 YFSETQ. CDR3 in DNA: TGCGCCAGCAGCCGCTCGGCAGCCCAAGAGACCCAGTACTTC. It is translated as CASSRSAAQETQYF. Full variable domain (remainder filled in from reference TRBV5-1 and TRBJ2-5): KAGVTQTPRYLIKTRGQQVTLSCSPISGHRSVSWYQQTPGQGLQFLFEYFSETQRNKGNFPGRFSGRQFSNSRSEMNVSTLELGDSALYLCASSRSAAQETQYFGPGTRLLVL.

The genes are TRBV5-6 and TRBJ1-3; D not resolved. The germline gives CDR1 SGHDT, CDR2 YYEEEE. Between the trimmed V and J ends, which lost 4 bases and 0 bases, there was a span of 8 bases. The CDR3 runs to 14 residues. The DNA for the CDR3 is TGTGCCAGCAGCCCCTATTCCTCTGGAAACACCATATATTTT. It specifies CASSPYSSGNTIYF.

The chain uses TRBV5-1 and TRBJ2-1; 8 bases map to TRBD2. Germline V gene data show CDR1 as SGHRS and CDR2 as YFSETQ. V dropped 6 bases and J dropped 4; count of bases not matched to a gene: 9. The CDR3 extends over 15 amino acids. Here the CDR3 reads CASNLGSSGYNEQFF. The CDR3 nucleotides are TGCGCCAGCAACCTTGGCTCTAGCGGGTACAATGAGCAGTTCTTC.

This clonotype appeared a few times. The CDR3 DNA reads TGTGCCAGCAGTTTATTCCGGGTGTCACACGAGCAGTACTTC. Translation gives CASSLFRVSHEQYF. The V call is TRBV12-3 or TRBV12-4, the J call TRBJ2-7, with no clear D. The CDR3 length is 14 residues. The germline V and J ends were trimmed by 2 bases and 5 bases, with 13 bases remaining between them.

The gene calls are TRBV4-3 and TRBJ1-1, with unresolved D. The CDR3 totals 15 residues. V was clipped by 4 bases and J by 0 bases, with 12 bases between them. Germline V gene lookup returns CDR1 LGHNA and CDR2 YSLEER. This CDR3 reads CASSPSATLNTEAFF. CDR3 nucleotide sequence: TGCGCCAGCAGCCCCTCAGCGACACTGAACACTGAAGCTTTCTTT.

This clonotype was seen more than once but under ten times. The CDR3 reads CSARGPLAGGFGEQFF. CDR3 in DNA: TGCAGTGCTAGAGGGCCATTAGCGGGAGGTTTCGGTGAGCAGTTCTTC. This sequence joins TRBV20-1 and TRBJ2-1; 10 bases are a match to TRBD2. V dropped 1 base and J dropped 9; count of bases not matched to a gene: 12. The germline CDR1 and CDR2 sequences are DFQATT and SNEGSKA (reference sequence). This CDR3 is 16 amino acids long.